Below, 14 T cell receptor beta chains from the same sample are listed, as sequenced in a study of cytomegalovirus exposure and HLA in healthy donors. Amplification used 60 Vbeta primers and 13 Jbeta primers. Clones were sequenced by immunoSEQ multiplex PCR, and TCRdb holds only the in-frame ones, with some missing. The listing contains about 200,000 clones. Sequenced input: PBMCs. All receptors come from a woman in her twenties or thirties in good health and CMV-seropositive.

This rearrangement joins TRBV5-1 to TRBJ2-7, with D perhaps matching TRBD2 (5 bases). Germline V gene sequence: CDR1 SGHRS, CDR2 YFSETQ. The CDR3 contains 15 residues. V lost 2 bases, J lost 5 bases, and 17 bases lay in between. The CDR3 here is CASSFTPGEGDEQYF. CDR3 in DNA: TGCGCCAGCAGCTTTACCCCCGGGGAAGGAGACGAGCAGTACTTC.

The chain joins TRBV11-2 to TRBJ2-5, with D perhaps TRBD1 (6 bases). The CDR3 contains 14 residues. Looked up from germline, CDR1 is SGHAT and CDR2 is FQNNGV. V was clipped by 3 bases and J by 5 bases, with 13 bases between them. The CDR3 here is CASSFQQGFETQYF. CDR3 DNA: TGTGCCAGCAGCTTTCAACAGGGATTCGAGACCCAGTACTTC.

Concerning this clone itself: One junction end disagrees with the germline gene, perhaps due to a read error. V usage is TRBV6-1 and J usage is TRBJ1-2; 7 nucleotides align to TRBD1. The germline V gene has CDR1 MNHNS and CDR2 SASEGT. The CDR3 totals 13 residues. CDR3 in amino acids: CASSNRGTYGYIF. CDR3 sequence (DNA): TGTGCCAGCAGCAACAGGGGAACCTATGGCTACATCTTC.

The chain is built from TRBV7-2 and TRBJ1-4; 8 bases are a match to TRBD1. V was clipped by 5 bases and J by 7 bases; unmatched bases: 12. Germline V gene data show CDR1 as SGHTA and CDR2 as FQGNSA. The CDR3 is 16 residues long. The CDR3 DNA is TGTGCCAGCAGCCCCGTCAGGGGGCAAAGGGGTGAAAAACTGTTTTTT. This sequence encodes CASSPVRGQRGEKLFF.

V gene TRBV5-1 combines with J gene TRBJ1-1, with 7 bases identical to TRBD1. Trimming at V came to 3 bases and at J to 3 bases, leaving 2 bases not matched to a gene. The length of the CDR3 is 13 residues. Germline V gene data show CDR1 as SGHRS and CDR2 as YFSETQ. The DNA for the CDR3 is TGCGCCAGCAGCTCTACAGGGGACACTGAAGCTTTCTTT. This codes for CASSSTGDTEAFF.

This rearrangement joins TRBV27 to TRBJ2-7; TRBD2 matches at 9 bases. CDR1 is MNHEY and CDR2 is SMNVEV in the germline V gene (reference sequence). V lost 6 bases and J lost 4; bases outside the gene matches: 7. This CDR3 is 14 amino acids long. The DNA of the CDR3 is TGTGCCAGCAGCCCCTATAGCGGGAGTTACGAGCAGTACTTC. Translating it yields CASSPYSGSYEQYF.

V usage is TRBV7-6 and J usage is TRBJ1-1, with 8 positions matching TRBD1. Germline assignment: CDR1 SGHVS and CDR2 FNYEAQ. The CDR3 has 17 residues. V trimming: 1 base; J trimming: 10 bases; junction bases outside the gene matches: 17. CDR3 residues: CASSLEAQGAFGRGAFF. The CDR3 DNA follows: TGTGCCAGCAGCTTAGAGGCCCAGGGGGCCTTCGGCCGGGGAGCTTTCTTT.

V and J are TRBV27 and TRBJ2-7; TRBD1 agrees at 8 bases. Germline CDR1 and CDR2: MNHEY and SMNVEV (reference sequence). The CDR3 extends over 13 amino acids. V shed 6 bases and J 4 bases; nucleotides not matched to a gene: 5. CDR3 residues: CASSPRTGYEQYF. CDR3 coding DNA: TGTGCCAGCAGCCCCAGGACAGGGTACGAGCAGTACTTC.

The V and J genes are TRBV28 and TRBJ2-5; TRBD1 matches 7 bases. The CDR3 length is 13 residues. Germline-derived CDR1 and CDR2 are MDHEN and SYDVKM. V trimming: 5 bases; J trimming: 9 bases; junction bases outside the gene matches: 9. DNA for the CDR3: TGTGCCAGCAGTAAGACAGGGCGAGGGGCCCAGTACTTC. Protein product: CASSKTGRGAQYF.

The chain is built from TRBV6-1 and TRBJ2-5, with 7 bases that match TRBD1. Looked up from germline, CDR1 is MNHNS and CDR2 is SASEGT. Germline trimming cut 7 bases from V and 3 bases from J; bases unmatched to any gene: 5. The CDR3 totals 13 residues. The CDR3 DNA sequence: TGTGCCAGCACTCGGGACAGAGAAGAGACCCAGTACTTC. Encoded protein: CASTRDREETQYF.

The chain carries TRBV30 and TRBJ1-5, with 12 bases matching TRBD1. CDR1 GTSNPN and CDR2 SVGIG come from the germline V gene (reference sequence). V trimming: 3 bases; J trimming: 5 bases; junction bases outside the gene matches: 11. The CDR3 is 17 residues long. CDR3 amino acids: CAWSSQRGTGGHQPQHF. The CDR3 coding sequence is TGTGCCTGGAGCTCCCAGCGGGGGACAGGGGGCCATCAGCCCCAGCATTTT. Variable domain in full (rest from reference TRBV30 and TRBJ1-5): SQTIHQWPATLVQPVGSPLSLECTVEGTSNPNLYWYRQAAGRGLQLLFYSVGIGQISSEVPQNLSASRPQDRQFILSSKKLLLSDSGFYLCAWSSQRGTGGHQPQHFGDGTRLSIL.

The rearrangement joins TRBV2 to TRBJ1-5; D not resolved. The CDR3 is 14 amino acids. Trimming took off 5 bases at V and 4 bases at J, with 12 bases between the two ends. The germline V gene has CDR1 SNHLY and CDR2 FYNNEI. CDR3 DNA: TGTGCCAGCAGTTGGACGGGGAGTAATCAGCCCCAGCATTTT. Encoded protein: CASSWTGSNQPQHF.

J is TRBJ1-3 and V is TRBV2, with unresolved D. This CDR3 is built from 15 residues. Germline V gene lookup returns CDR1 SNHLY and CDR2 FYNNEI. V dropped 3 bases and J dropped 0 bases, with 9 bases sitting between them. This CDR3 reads CASSDQPISGNTIYF. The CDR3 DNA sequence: TGTGCCAGCAGTGACCAACCTATCTCTGGAAACACCATATATTTT.

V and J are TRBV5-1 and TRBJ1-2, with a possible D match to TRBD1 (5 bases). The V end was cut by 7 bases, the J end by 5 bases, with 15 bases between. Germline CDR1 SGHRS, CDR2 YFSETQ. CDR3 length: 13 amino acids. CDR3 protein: CASRLGQEYGYTF. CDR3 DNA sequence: TGCGCCAGCCGCCTCGGACAAGAGTATGGCTACACCTTC.